The 31 T cell receptor beta chains below all came from one sample that was sequenced in a study of blood T cell repertoires in COVID-19. The data were produced by immunoSEQ multiplex PCR, yet TCRdb's version contains in-frame clones alone and is incomplete. The sample contains roughly 250,000 clones, less than 90% of which appear only once. Sequencing was done on a sample of peripheral blood. The receptors shown here come from a woman between 35 and 50 years old who had recovered from COVID-19.

The chain joins TRBV14 to TRBJ1-1, with D unclear. The CDR3 totals 13 residues. Between the trimmed V and J ends, which lost 4 bases and 3 bases, there was a span of 9 bases. Germline CDR1 and CDR2: SGHDN and FVKESK. As DNA, the CDR3 is TGTGCCAGCAGCCGCGGGATGGACACTGAAGCTTTCTTT. Amino acid sequence: CASSRGMDTEAFF.

This chain joins TRBV5-6 and TRBJ2-7, with D possibly TRBD2 on 6 matching bases. The V end was cut by 1 base, the J end by 6 bases, with 14 bases between. Germline-derived CDR1 and CDR2 are SGHDT and YYEEEE. This CDR3 region has 14 residues. CDR3 coding DNA: TGTGCCAGCAGCTTGTACGGGGGTTCCCGCGAGCAGTACTTC. Translated, it gives CASSLYGGSREQYF. Based on the CDR3 plus reference TRBV5-6 and TRBJ2-7, the full variable domain is DAGVTQSPTHLIKTRGQQVTLRCSPKSGHDTVSWYQQALGQGPQFIFQYYEEEERQRGNFPDRFSGHQFPNYSSELNVNALLLGDSALYLCASSLYGGSREQYFGPGTRLTVT.

The chain is built from TRBV27 and TRBJ1-6; 10 nucleotides align to TRBD1. The CDR3 is 16 residues long. Trimming at V came to 6 bases and at J to 8 bases, leaving 10 bases not matched to a gene. CDR1 MNHEY and CDR2 SMNVEV come from the germline V gene (reference sequence). The CDR3 region is CASRTLTGGSDSPLHF. CDR3 nucleotide sequence: TGTGCCAGCAGAACGCTGACAGGGGGCTCGGATTCACCCCTCCACTTT.

This clone occurred once. The chain uses TRBV7-9 and TRBJ2-2; D ambiguous. CDR3 length: 16 residues. V lost 0 bases to trimming and J lost 1 base, with 9 bases between them. Per the germline V gene, CDR1 is SEHNR and CDR2 is FQNEAQ (reference sequence). CDR3 sequence: CASSLAWAQNTGELFF. The CDR3 DNA reads TGTGCCAGCAGCTTAGCCTGGGCCCAGAACACCGGGGAGCTGTTTTTT.

The CDR3 loop is CASSRDRQREQYF. The CDR3 region has the DNA TGTGCCAGCAGCAGGGACAGGCAGCGAGAGCAGTACTTC. The rearrangement uses TRBV5-5 and TRBJ2-7, with 8 bases that match TRBD1. Losses at the gene ends were 4 bases for V and 7 bases for J; bases not matched to a gene: 7. This CDR3 comprises 13 residues. Germline lookup yields CDR1 SGHKS and CDR2 YYEKEE (reference sequence).

This chain connects TRBV30 to TRBJ1-4; D might be TRBD1 (6 bases). The CDR3 length is 14 residues. V was clipped by 3 bases and J by 8 bases, with 16 bases between them. Germline-derived CDR1 and CDR2 are GTSNPN and SVGIG (reference sequence). CDR3: CAWSETGWGEKLFF. The CDR3 nucleotides read TGTGCCTGGAGCGAGACAGGCTGGGGGGAAAAACTGTTTTTT. The whole variable domain, filled in from reference TRBV30 and TRBJ1-4, reads SQTIHQWPATLVQPVGSPLSLECTVEGTSNPNLYWYRQAAGRGLQLLFYSVGIGQISSEVPQNLSASRPQDRQFILSSKKLLLSDSGFYLCAWSETGWGEKLFFGSGTQLSVL.

The V gene is TRBV2, the J gene TRBJ1-4; D gene uncertain. Trimming stripped 5 bases from V and 0 bases from J, with 7 bases between. CDR1 and CDR2 from the germline V gene are SNHLY and FYNNEI. The CDR3 consists of 14 residues. The CDR3 protein is CASSFLTTNEKLFF. DNA for the CDR3: TGTGCCAGCAGTTTCCTAACAACTAATGAAAAACTGTTTTTT.

CDR3 sequence reads: CASSRDTGNYSPLHF. In nucleotides, the CDR3 is TGCGCCAGCAGTCGGGATACAGGGAATTATTCACCCCTCCACTTT. V is TRBV10-2 and J is TRBJ1-6; D may be TRBD1 (6 bases). The germline gives CDR1 WSHSY, CDR2 SAAADI. V gave up 5 bases and J gave up 8 bases, with 16 bases separating them. The CDR3 has 15 amino acids.

V usage is TRBV5-5 and J usage is TRBJ2-3; D call uncertain. V was shortened by 1 base and J by 2 bases, with 20 bases between the two germline ends. The CDR3 contains 18 residues. The germline CDR1 and CDR2 sequences are SGHKS and YYEKEE (reference sequence). The CDR3 DNA sequence: TGTGCCAGCAGCTTGCTCGGCAGCTTGACACTTAACACAGATACGCAGTATTTT. It is translated as CASSLLGSLTLNTDTQYF.

J is TRBJ1-5 and V is TRBV18; 8 bases align to TRBD1. CDR1 is KGHSH and CDR2 is LQKENI in the germline V gene. The CDR3 runs to 15 residues. J was trimmed by 4 bases and V by 6 bases; bases with no gene match: 8. The CDR3 DNA is TGTGCCAGCTCCTTTGAAGGACAGGGTAATCAGCCCCAGCATTTT. This gives the protein CASSFEGQGNQPQHF.

This chain uses TRBV18 with TRBJ2-3; a possible D gene is TRBD1 (6 bases). Trimming took off 1 base at V and 1 base at J, with 15 bases between the two ends. CDR1 KGHSH and CDR2 LQKENI come from the germline V gene. The CDR3 is 17 residues long. The CDR3 DNA is TGTGCCAGCTCACCACGCCAAACAGGGATGGGCACAGATACGCAGTATTTT. It specifies CASSPRQTGMGTDTQYF.

This chain joins TRBV6-1 and TRBJ2-7; D might be TRBD2 (5 bases). V was trimmed by 1 base and J by 0 bases, leaving 16 bases between them. The CDR3 sequence is 17 residues long. Germline-derived CDR1 and CDR2 are MNHNS and SASEGT. The CDR3 here is CASSEGGHMGDSYEQYF. The CDR3 nucleotides are TGTGCCAGCAGTGAAGGGGGTCATATGGGAGACTCCTACGAGCAGTACTTC.

The chain links TRBV7-9 to TRBJ2-7; 9 bases map to TRBD1. This CDR3 has 14 amino acids. Germline CDR1 SEHNR, CDR2 FQNEAQ (reference sequence). With V trimmed by 2 bases and J by 2 bases, 1 base remained unmatched. CDR3 in amino acids: CASSLTGGAYEQYF. The CDR3 region has the DNA TGTGCCAGCAGCTTAACAGGGGGCGCCTACGAGCAGTACTTC.

This clone was observed once. V and J are TRBV5-3 and TRBJ1-4, with 8 nucleotides matching TRBD1. TRBV5-3 is identified as an open reading frame with a role that is uncertain. This CDR3 comprises 14 residues. Trimming cost V 3 bases and J 4 bases; bases outside gene matches: 2. The DNA of the CDR3 is TGTGCCAGAAGCTCCGACAGGGGTAATGAAAAACTGTTTTTT. Protein sequence: CARSSDRGNEKLFF.

The rearrangement uses TRBV28 and TRBJ2-2, with D perhaps matching TRBD2 (5 bases). The germline gives CDR1 MDHEN, CDR2 SYDVKM. This CDR3 comprises 14 residues. Trimming removed 7 bases at V and 0 bases at J, with 9 bases between. DNA of the CDR3: TGTGCCAGCAACCACGGGGCGAACACCGGGGAGCTGTTTTTT. Translation gives CASNHGANTGELFF.

This sequence joins TRBV5-5 and TRBJ2-5; 13 bases match TRBD2. CDR3 length: 16 residues. The ends lost 4 bases at V and 4 bases at J; junction bases unmatched: 7. Germline lookup yields CDR1 SGHKS and CDR2 YYEKEE (reference sequence). The CDR3 protein is CASSRGLAGELETQYF. The CDR3 DNA sequence: TGTGCCAGCAGCCGAGGACTAGCGGGGGAGTTAGAGACCCAGTACTTC.

The chain is built from TRBV27 and TRBJ1-2; 8 nucleotides line up with TRBD1. Germline CDR1 and CDR2: MNHEY and SMNVEV (reference sequence). With 6 bases clipped from V and 2 bases from J, the junction kept 8 bases outside the gene matches. This CDR3 region has 15 residues. CDR3 amino acids: CASRPQGALNYGYTF. CDR3 in DNA: TGTGCCAGCAGACCGCAGGGGGCATTGAACTATGGCTACACCTTC.

Here the CDR3 reads CASSPLGGWKGNTIYF. Written as DNA, the CDR3 is TGTGCCAGCAGTCCCCTCGGGGGTTGGAAAGGAAACACCATATATTTT. The genes are TRBV28 and TRBJ1-3, with D maybe TRBD1 (5 bases). Germline V lookup: CDR1 MDHEN, CDR2 SYDVKM. The CDR3 runs 16 residues. Deletions cut 5 bases from V and 4 bases from J, with 18 bases between.

CDR3 protein: CASSFPSGGTYEQYF. DNA of the CDR3: TGTGCCAGCAGCTTCCCTAGCGGGGGGACCTACGAGCAGTACTTC. The chain recombines TRBV7-9 with TRBJ2-7; TRBD2 aligns across 11 bases. V lost 3 bases, J lost 2 bases, and 3 bases stayed unmatched. Germline V gives CDR1 SEHNR, CDR2 FQNEAQ (reference sequence). The CDR3 has 15 residues. The variable domain in full, with the rest retrieved from reference TRBV7-9 and TRBJ2-7, is DTGVSQNPRHKITKRGQNVTFRCDPISEHNRLYWYRQTLGQGPEFLTYFQNEAQLEKSRLLSDRFSAERPKGSFSTLEIQRTEQGDSAMYLCASSFPSGGTYEQYFGPGTRLTVT.

The chain employs TRBV5-1 and TRBJ2-7; 13 bases agree with TRBD2. This CDR3 is 15 amino acids long. V shed 2 bases and J 6 bases; nucleotides not matched to a gene: 5. CDR1 is SGHRS and CDR2 is YFSETQ in the germline V gene. CDR3 nucleotide sequence: TGCGCCAGCAGCTTCACTAGCGGGGGGGCCTTCGAGCAGTACTTC. This encodes CASSFTSGGAFEQYF. Drawing the rest from reference TRBV5-1 and TRBJ2-7, the complete variable domain is KAGVTQTPRYLIKTRGQQVTLSCSPISGHRSVSWYQQTPGQGLQFLFEYFSETQRNKGNFPGRFSGRQFSNSRSEMNVSTLELGDSALYLCASSFTSGGAFEQYFGPGTRLTVT.

The rearrangement joins TRBV28 to TRBJ2-2; 7 nucleotides agree with TRBD2. The V gene's germline CDR1 is MDHEN and CDR2 SYDVKM. The CDR3 sequence is 14 residues long. V trimming: 3 bases; J trimming: 3 bases; junction bases outside the gene matches: 1. This chain's CDR3 is CASSFRGDTGELFF. CDR3 in DNA: TGTGCCAGCAGTTTTCGGGGGGACACCGGGGAGCTGTTTTTT.

This clone has just one count. The rearrangement links TRBV27 to TRBJ1-5; 8 positions match TRBD1. V shed 6 bases and J 5 bases; nucleotides not matched to a gene: 3. Germline values: CDR1 MNHEY, CDR2 SMNVEV (reference sequence). CDR3 length: 13 residues. CDR3 residues: CASRPDRDQPQHF. The DNA for the CDR3 is TGTGCCAGCAGACCGGACAGGGATCAGCCCCAGCATTTT.

The chain is built from TRBV5-5 and TRBJ1-4; 7 bases fit TRBD1. Unmatched junction bases numbered 18, after V lost 2 bases and J lost 8 bases. The CDR3 is made up of 18 amino acids. In germline, CDR1 is SGHKS, CDR2 YYEKEE (reference sequence). The CDR3 spells CASSLGTEGDLLREKLFF. The CDR3, as DNA: TGTGCCAGCAGCTTAGGGACAGAGGGGGACCTGCTACGCGAAAAACTGTTTTTT.

The chain carries TRBV6-2 or TRBV6-3 and TRBJ2-1; TRBD2 is a possible D gene (7 bases). CDR3 length equals 17 residues. Per germline, CDR1 MNHEY and CDR2 SVGEGT. The ends were cut back, 2 bases at V and 3 bases at J, with 17 bases in the middle. In nucleotides, the CDR3 is TGTGCCAGCAGTTACGTTCGAGGGGGGGGGAACTACAATGAGCAGTTCTTC. Residues: CASSYVRGGGNYNEQFF.

The table lists this clone with a count of one. The V and J genes are TRBV2 and TRBJ2-5, with 7 bases fitting TRBD1. The V gene end was trimmed by 4 bases and the J gene end by 2 bases; junction bases not matched to a gene: 4. The CDR3 spans 14 residues. The germline CDR1 and CDR2 sequences are SNHLY and FYNNEI. Here the CDR3 reads CASSADRQQETQYF. The CDR3 DNA reads as TGTGCCAGCAGTGCGGACAGGCAACAAGAGACCCAGTACTTC.

The V call is TRBV2, the J call TRBJ2-1; TRBD2 matches 7 bases. Germline values: CDR1 SNHLY, CDR2 FYNNEI. V was pared by 6 bases and J by 5 bases, with 4 bases of the junction left unmatched. The CDR3 totals 13 residues. CDR3 residues: CASRGGWDNEQFF. The DNA of the CDR3 is TGTGCCAGCAGGGGGGGGTGGGACAATGAGCAGTTCTTC.

V and J are TRBV4-1 and TRBJ1-5, with D possibly matching TRBD1 (5 bases). V lost 0 bases to trimming and J lost 4 bases, with 10 bases between them. Germline CDR1 MGHRA, CDR2 YSYEKL. This CDR3 comprises 15 residues. DNA for the CDR3: TGCGCCAGCAGCCAAGAGGCTGGGGGGAATCAGCCCCAGCATTTT. It is translated as CASSQEAGGNQPQHF.

This chain uses TRBV6-1 with TRBJ1-5; a weak D match, TRBD1 (6 bases). This CDR3 has 15 residues. Germline CDR1 is MNHNS and CDR2 is SASEGT. Trimming stripped 0 bases from V and 5 bases from J, with 11 bases between. The CDR3 reads CASSEAGGGHQPQHF. The CDR3 DNA follows: TGTGCCAGCAGTGAAGCGGGAGGGGGTCATCAGCCCCAGCATTTT.

The chain links TRBV4-1 to TRBJ2-1; 7 nucleotides match TRBD2. The CDR3 is 16 amino acids. The ends lost 3 bases at V and 4 bases at J; junction bases unmatched: 9. The germline CDR1 and CDR2 sequences are MGHRA and YSYEKL. Here the CDR3 reads CASSHPLSGGYNEQFF. In DNA form, the CDR3 reads TGCGCCAGCAGCCACCCTCTATCGGGGGGATACAATGAGCAGTTCTTC.

This clone occurred a few times. This rearrangement joins TRBV18 to TRBJ1-6; D is unclear. V lost 9 bases, J lost 6 bases, and 15 bases lay in between. The CDR3 sequence is 14 residues long. Germline loops: CDR1 KGHSH, CDR2 LQKENI. This CDR3 is CARSRERINSPLHF. CDR3 DNA: TGTGCCAGGTCGAGGGAAAGGATTAATTCACCCCTCCACTTT.

The gene calls are TRBV28 and TRBJ1-2, with D unclear. With 9 bases removed from V and 0 bases from J, the gap between germline ends came to 8 bases. The germline V gene has CDR1 MDHEN and CDR2 SYDVKM. The CDR3 extends over 12 amino acids. In nucleotides, the CDR3 is TGTGCCAGTTCCACTACTAACTATGGCTACACCTTC. Its translation: CASSTTNYGYTF.